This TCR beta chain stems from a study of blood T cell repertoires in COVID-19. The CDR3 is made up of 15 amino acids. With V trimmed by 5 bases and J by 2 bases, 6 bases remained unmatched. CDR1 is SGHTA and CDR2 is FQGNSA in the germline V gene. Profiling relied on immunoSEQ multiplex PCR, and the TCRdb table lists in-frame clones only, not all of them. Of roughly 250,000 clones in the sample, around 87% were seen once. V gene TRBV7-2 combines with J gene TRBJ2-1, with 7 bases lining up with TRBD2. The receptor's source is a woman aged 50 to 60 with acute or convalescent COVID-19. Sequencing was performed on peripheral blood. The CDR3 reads CASSLSGPTYNEQFF. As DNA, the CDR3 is TGTGCCAGCAGCCTTAGCGGGCCTACCTACAATGAGCAGTTCTTC.